Below, 32 T cell receptor beta chains from the same sample are listed, as sequenced in a study of CD8+CD57+ T cells in acquired aplastic anemia. Genomic DNA constituted the template upon which TCR beta VDJ and CDR3 profiling was performed. TCRdb passed the reads through MiXCR, listing each CDR3 protein once. The repertoire includes over 45,000 distinct CDR3 sequences, around 70% of them detected once, and around a third sits in the top ten. Sequencing was performed on sorted CD4+, CD8+, or CD8+CD57+ T cells (not recorded which) from PBMCs. The source is a human donor in good health, serving as a control.

V and J are TRBV2 and TRBJ2-7; 10 nucleotides align to TRBD2. V was clipped by 5 bases and J by 0 bases; unmatched bases: 7. The CDR3 covers 16 residues. Germline V lookup: CDR1 SNHLY, CDR2 FYNNEI. CDR3 in amino acids: CASSLVSSGSSYEQYF. DNA of the CDR3: TGTGCCAGCAGTTTAGTCTCTAGCGGGAGCTCCTACGAGCAGTACTTC.

The chain links TRBV2 to TRBJ2-3; D gene uncertain. Germline V gene lookup returns CDR1 SNHLY and CDR2 FYNNEI. V lost 6 bases and J lost 5, with 9 bases in between. The length of the CDR3 is 12 residues. In DNA form, the CDR3 reads TGTGCCAGCAGCTTACCTCGAGATACGCAGTATTTT. Encoded protein: CASSLPRDTQYF. Together with reference TRBV2 and TRBJ2-3, the CDR3 gives the full variable domain: EPEVTQTPSHQVTQMGQEVILRCVPISNHLYFYWYRQILGQKVEFLVSFYNNEISEKSEIFDDQFSVERPDGSNFTLKIRSTKLEDSAMYFCASSLPRDTQYFGPGTRLTVL.

V and J are TRBV29-1 and TRBJ2-1; D tentatively fits TRBD1 or TRBD2 (6 bases each). Trimming took 7 bases from V and 8 from J, leaving 24 bases between them. The CDR3 length is 15 residues. Germline V gene sequence: CDR1 SQVTM, CDR2 ANQGSEA. The CDR3 spells CSAYGGRGLSDEQFF. CDR3 DNA sequence: TGCAGCGCCTATGGGGGCAGGGGACTTTCGGATGAGCAGTTCTTC.

J is TRBJ1-3 and V is TRBV4-3; D is undetermined. Germline CDR1 is LGHNA and CDR2 is YSLEER. This CDR3 spans 17 amino acids. V lost 0 bases and J 2 bases, leaving 14 bases between the germline ends. Here the CDR3 DNA reads TGCGCCAGCAGCCAAGATCTGGATCCTAACCCTGGAAACACCATATATTTT. It is translated as CASSQDLDPNPGNTIYF.

The rearrangement links TRBV19 to TRBJ1-6; D unclear. V was pared by 7 bases and J by 9 bases, with 1 base between. This CDR3 has 9 amino acids. Per germline, CDR1 LNHDA and CDR2 SQIVND (reference sequence). In DNA, the CDR3 is TGTGCCAGTATTTCACCCCTCCACTTT. Protein product: CASISPLHF.

The V and J genes are TRBV7-9 and TRBJ2-5; TRBD2 matches 12 bases. Germline-derived CDR1 and CDR2 are SEHNR and FQNEAQ (reference sequence). The V and J ends lost 5 bases and 4 bases, in that order; junction bases with no gene match: 2. This CDR3 spans 14 amino acids. Here the CDR3 DNA reads TGTGCCAGCAGCCAGACTAGCGGGGGAGAGACCCAGTACTTC. Translated: CASSQTSGGETQYF.

The J gene is TRBJ2-3, the V gene TRBV24-1, with D tentatively TRBD2 (6 bases). The germline V gene has CDR1 KGHDR and CDR2 SFDVKD. V lost 5 bases and J 3 bases, leaving 8 bases between the germline ends. CDR3 size: 13 residues. DNA for the CDR3: TGTGCCACCAGTGGGGGGGATACAGATACGCAGTATTTT. It translates to CATSGGDTDTQYF.

This clonotype appeared once. The chain has TRBV19 and TRBJ2-5, with D possibly TRBD1 on 6 matching bases. The CDR3 sequence is 15 residues long. Trimming cost V 3 bases and J 5 bases, with 16 bases left between them. Germline assignment: CDR1 LNHDA and CDR2 SQIVND (reference sequence). For the CDR3, the DNA is TGTGCCAGTAGTATCCTCCGACAGGTAGGGGAGACCCAGTACTTC. This translates into CASSILRQVGETQYF.

This clonotype was counted between two and nine times. The rearrangement joins TRBV10-3 to TRBJ1-6, with unresolved D. Trimming shortened V by 6 bases and J by 3 bases, and 9 bases separated the two germline ends. The CDR3 has 14 amino acids. Looked up from germline, CDR1 is ENHRY and CDR2 is SYGVKD. Here the CDR3 DNA reads TGTGCCATCAGGGCGGGGAACTATAATTCACCCCTCCACTTT. Translation: CAIRAGNYNSPLHF.

This chain joins TRBV9 and TRBJ2-2, with 8 bases fitting TRBD2. The V gene end was trimmed by 0 bases and the J gene end by 4 bases; junction bases not matched to a gene: 8. The CDR3 is 17 residues long. Per germline, CDR1 SGDLS and CDR2 YYNGEE. The CDR3 sequence is CASSVGGRGGGTGELFF. CDR3 bases: TGTGCCAGCAGCGTAGGTGGACGGGGGGGCGGCACCGGGGAGCTGTTTTTT. The full variable domain, in which reference TRBV9 and TRBJ2-2 provide the parts outside the CDR3, is DSGVTQTPKHLITATGQRVTLRCSPRSGDLSVYWYQQSLDQGLQFLIQYYNGEERAKGNILERFSAQQFPDLHSELNLSSLELGDSALYFCASSVGGRGGGTGELFFGEGSRLTVL.

V usage is TRBV4-2 and J usage is TRBJ2-3, with 13 bases lining up with TRBD2. Germline CDR1 reads LGHNA; CDR2 reads YNFKEQ. V lost 6 bases, J lost 8 bases, and 8 bases stayed unmatched. The CDR3 has 15 amino acids. This CDR3 is CASSGLAGVGGTQYF. CDR3 coding DNA: TGTGCCAGCAGTGGACTAGCGGGAGTGGGAGGTACGCAGTATTTT.

This clonotype has only a few counts. The DNA is left out, because the CDR3 cannot be placed on it with certainty; the CDR3 is given as TCRdb lists it. This chain joins TRBV7-9 and TRBJ2-1; no DNA check was done on the table's D call, TRBD2. The CDR3 is made up of 23 amino acids, end residues included. Germline V lookup: CDR1 SEHNR, CDR2 FQNEAQ (reference sequence). The CDR3 here is CASSFYICSARVPRIPSYNEQFF.

This clonotype occurred many times. The genes are TRBV11-2 and TRBJ1-2, with a weak D call TRBD1 (6 bases). Trimming stripped 1 base from V and 2 bases from J, with 14 bases between. The CDR3 runs 16 residues. CDR1 and CDR2 (germline): SGHAT, FQNNGV. CDR3: CASSLGGGALNYGYTF. The CDR3 DNA reads TGTGCCAGCAGCTTAGGCGGGGGCGCCCTGAACTATGGCTACACCTTC.

V gene TRBV7-2 combines with J gene TRBJ2-5; D ambiguous. Germline assignment: CDR1 SGHTA and CDR2 FQGNSA. The CDR3 runs to 13 residues. V dropped 7 bases and J dropped 4 bases, with 13 bases sitting between them. For the CDR3, the DNA is TGTGCCAGCACCTTCGGTACAGTAGAGACCCAGTACTTC. Amino acid sequence: CASTFGTVETQYF.

This clonotype was seen a few times. The J gene is TRBJ2-7, the V gene TRBV20-1, with 11 bases lining up with TRBD2. The CDR3 runs 14 residues. Per the germline V gene, CDR1 is DFQATT and CDR2 is SNEGSKA (reference sequence). Trimming cost V 6 bases and J 12 bases; bases outside gene matches: 16. In nucleotides, the CDR3 is TGCAGTGCAACTAGCGGGGGCCTATTCCCGTTCCTGTACTTC. Protein: CSATSGGLFPFLYF.

The chain joins TRBV29-1 to TRBJ2-5, with D tentatively TRBD2 (5 bases). Looked up from germline, CDR1 is SQVTM and CDR2 is ANQGSEA. This CDR3 is 12 amino acids long. V was cut by 5 bases and J by 1 base, with 8 bases left in between. This CDR3 is CSVRGSQETQYF. As DNA, the CDR3 is TGCAGCGTTAGAGGGAGCCAAGAGACCCAGTACTTC.

J is TRBJ2-1 and V is TRBV25-1, with TRBD2 as a possible D gene (6 bases). The CDR3 is made up of 16 amino acids. The germline CDR1 and CDR2 sequences are MGHDK and SYGVNS. Trimming shortened V by 10 bases and J by 7 bases, and 26 bases separated the two germline ends. CDR3 bases: TGTGCCACCAAACGGGCCATATCTAGCGTCCTAAATGAGCAGTTCTTC. Protein: CATKRAISSVLNEQFF.

V usage is TRBV24-1 and J usage is TRBJ2-1; TRBD1 might be the D (5 bases). Germline CDR1 and CDR2: KGHDR and SFDVKD. Between the trimmed V and J ends, which lost 1 base and 10 bases, there was a span of 10 bases. The CDR3 sequence is 13 residues long. The CDR3 DNA reads TGTGCCACCAGTGATTTACAGGTCAGGGAGCAGTTCTTC. Encoded protein: CATSDLQVREQFF.

The V gene is TRBV19, the J gene TRBJ1-2; no clear D. The germline CDR1 and CDR2 sequences are LNHDA and SQIVND (reference sequence). This CDR3 spans 13 amino acids. The V end lost 5 bases, the J end lost 5 bases, and 12 bases lay between the germline ends. CDR3 DNA: TGTGCCAGTAGTCAACGGGTGGATTATGGCTACACCTTC. Translated, it gives CASSQRVDYGYTF.

The table lists this clonotype with many counts. A much larger clone differs by one base, so this may be a read error. The chain employs TRBV7-9 and TRBJ2-7; the match to TRBD2 covers 9 bases. CDR1 SEHNR and CDR2 FQNEAQ come from the germline V gene (reference sequence). This CDR3 contains 15 residues. The trim removed 5 bases at V and 2 bases at J, leaving 7 bases unmatched. The CDR3 DNA reads TGTGCCAGCAGCCGCGGGACTAGCAGTACCTACGAGCAGTACTTC. Translation gives CASSRGTSSTYEQYF.

V is TRBV29-1 and J is TRBJ2-5; D is unclear. Trimming removed 3 bases at V and 1 base at J, with 12 bases between. Germline CDR1 SQVTM, CDR2 ANQGSEA. The CDR3 contains 14 residues. CDR3 sequence reads: CSVDLSAAQETQYF. CDR3 bases: TGCAGCGTTGATTTATCGGCAGCCCAAGAGACCCAGTACTTC.

Within the sample, this clonotype is medium-sized. The chain couples TRBV7-9 to TRBJ2-1; TRBD1 might be the D (6 bases). V lost 7 bases and J 4 bases, leaving 11 bases between the germline ends. The CDR3 consists of 13 residues. Germline V lookup: CDR1 SEHNR, CDR2 FQNEAQ (reference sequence). The CDR3, as DNA: TGTGCCAGCATCAGGGGCGAATACAATGAGCAGTTCTTC. Amino acid sequence: CASIRGEYNEQFF. The whole variable domain, filled in from reference TRBV7-9 and TRBJ2-1, reads DTGVSQNPRHKITKRGQNVTFRCDPISEHNRLYWYRQTLGQGPEFLTYFQNEAQLEKSRLLSDRFSAERPKGSFSTLEIQRTEQGDSAMYLCASIRGEYNEQFFGPGTRLTVL.

Worth noting for this clonotype: Without the conserved terminal phenylalanine or tryptophan, this CDR3 likely stems from a read error. The chain is built from TRBV25-1 and TRBJ2-5; the match to TRBD1 covers 10 bases. Germline-derived CDR1 and CDR2 are MGHDK and SYGVNS. This CDR3 region has 15 residues. With 1 base clipped from V and 3 bases from J, the junction kept 2 bases outside the gene matches. DNA for the CDR3: TGTGCCAGCAGTGAATCCGGGACAGGGGAAGAGACCCAGTACTCC. Its translation: CASSESGTGEETQYS.

This clonotype has just one count. The chain has TRBV6-1 and TRBJ2-7; D not certain. This CDR3 region has 13 residues. V dropped 0 bases and J dropped 2 bases, with 5 bases sitting between them. The germline V gene encodes CDR1 MNHNS and CDR2 SASEGT. The CDR3 DNA sequence: TGTGCCAGCAGTGAAGCCGAAACCTACGAGCAGTACTTC. This encodes CASSEAETYEQYF.

This chain connects TRBV7-9 to TRBJ1-2; 9 bases match TRBD1. CDR1 and CDR2 from the germline V gene are SEHNR and FQNEAQ (reference sequence). V lost 1 base to trimming and J lost 7 bases; unmatched junction nucleotides: 1. The CDR3 is 13 residues long. CDR3 nucleotides: TGTGCCAGCAGCTTAGGGGACAGGGTTGGCTACACCTTC. Translated, it gives CASSLGDRVGYTF.

This clonotype is labeled as medium-sized. The CDR3: CASAETVKNIQYF. CDR3 DNA sequence: TGTGCCAGCGCGGAGACAGTCAAAAACATTCAGTACTTC. The rearrangement joins TRBV27 to TRBJ2-4; tentative D call: TRBD1 (5 bases). Germline-derived CDR1 and CDR2 are MNHEY and SMNVEV (reference sequence). CDR3 length equals 13 residues. V lost 8 bases and J lost 3, with 11 bases in between.

The CDR3 DNA reads TGTGCCAGCAGTTTAGGTCGTCGGCCTATTGGCTACACCTTC. As protein: CASSLGRRPIGYTF. The chain couples TRBV19 to TRBJ1-2; D unclear. Trimming took 9 bases from V and 7 from J, leaving 21 bases between them. The CDR3 runs 14 residues. Germline V gene sequence: CDR1 LNHDA, CDR2 SQIVND (reference sequence).

V is TRBV7-7 and J is TRBJ1-1; 10 bases are a match to TRBD1. The CDR3 is 13 residues long. Germline CDR1 SSHAT, CDR2 FNYEAQ (reference sequence). CDR3: CAKTGGMETEAFF. Here the CDR3 DNA reads TGTGCTAAGACAGGGGGCATGGAGACTGAAGCTTTCTTT.

The genes are TRBV19 and TRBJ1-1, with D tentatively TRBD1 (6 bases). V was cut by 5 bases and J by 6 bases, with 13 bases left in between. The CDR3 is 13 amino acids. Per the germline V gene, CDR1 is LNHDA and CDR2 is SQIVND (reference sequence). CDR3 amino acids: CASSLGAPPEAFF. The CDR3 DNA is TGTGCCAGTAGTTTGGGGGCGCCCCCTGAAGCTTTCTTT.

This clonotype was counted many times. The rearrangement joins TRBV11-2 to TRBJ1-5, with no clear D. V lost 2 bases and J 7 bases, leaving 9 bases between the germline ends. Germline V gene sequence: CDR1 SGHAT, CDR2 FQNNGV. The length of the CDR3 is 13 residues. DNA for the CDR3: TGTGCCAGCAGCTTATGGTCCGGGCAGCCCCAGCATTTT. Its protein is CASSLWSGQPQHF. Using reference TRBV11-2 and TRBJ1-5 for the parts outside the CDR3, the full variable domain is EAGVAQSPRYKIIEKRQSVAFWCNPISGHATLYWYQQILGQGPKLLIQFQNNGVVDDSQLPKDRFSAERLKGVDSTLKIQPAKLEDSAVYLCASSLWSGQPQHFGDGTRLSIL.

The rearrangement joins TRBV7-9 to TRBJ1-1; no clear D gene. CDR1 SEHNR and CDR2 FQNEAQ come from the germline V gene (reference sequence). Trimming left V 2 bases short and J 11 bases short, with 12 bases between. This CDR3 contains 12 residues. The CDR3 region is CASSLTEGVAFF. In DNA, the CDR3 is TGTGCCAGCAGCTTAACAGAGGGAGTTGCTTTCTTT.

The chain has TRBV25-1 and TRBJ2-3, with 10 bases lining up with TRBD2. Per germline, CDR1 MGHDK and CDR2 SYGVNS. V shed 5 bases, J shed 2 bases, and the junction held 13 bases outside the gene matches. There are 18 residues in the CDR3. CDR3 in amino acids: CASSPQAPTSGNTDTQYF. As DNA, the CDR3 is TGTGCCAGCAGTCCCCAGGCCCCAACTAGCGGGAACACAGATACGCAGTATTTT. Full variable domain (outside the CDR3, taken from reference TRBV25-1 and TRBJ2-3): EADIYQTPRYLVIGTGKKITLECSQTMGHDKMYWYQQDPGMELHLIHYSYGVNSTEKGDLSSESTVSRIRTEHFPLTLESARPSHTSQYLCASSPQAPTSGNTDTQYFGPGTRLTVL.